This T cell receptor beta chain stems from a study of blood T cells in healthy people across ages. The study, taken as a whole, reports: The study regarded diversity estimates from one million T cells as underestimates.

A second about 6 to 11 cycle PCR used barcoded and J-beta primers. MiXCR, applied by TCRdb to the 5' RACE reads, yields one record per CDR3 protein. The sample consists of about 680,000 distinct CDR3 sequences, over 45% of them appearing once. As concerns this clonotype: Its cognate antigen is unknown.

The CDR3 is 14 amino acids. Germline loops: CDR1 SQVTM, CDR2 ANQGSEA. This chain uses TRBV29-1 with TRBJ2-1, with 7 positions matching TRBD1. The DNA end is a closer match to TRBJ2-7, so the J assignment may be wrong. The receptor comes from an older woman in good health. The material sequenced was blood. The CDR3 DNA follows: TGCAGCGTTGGACAGGGACCAACCTACAATGAGCAGTACTTC. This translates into CSVGQGPTYNEQYF.